These 9 T cell receptor beta chains were all obtained from the same sample, sequenced in a study of blood T cell repertoires in COVID-19. Measured with immunoSEQ multiplex PCR; TCRdb has only the in-frame clones, and not every one. The repertoire has some 150,000 clones, 80% of them found once; the top ten carry 5%. The sequenced sample was peripheral blood. The receptors here all came from a woman aged 50 to 65 with acute or convalescent COVID-19.

The chain joins TRBV4-2 to TRBJ2-7; 8 nucleotides align to TRBD2. Germline values: CDR1 LGHNA, CDR2 YNFKEQ. After removal of 0 bases from V and 4 bases from J, the junction contained 8 bases not matched to a gene. The CDR3 sequence is 16 residues long. The CDR3 nucleotides are TGTGCCAGCAGCCAAGATCTACTAGCGGATACTTACGAGCAGTACTTC. Amino acids: CASSQDLLADTYEQYF.

This rearrangement joins TRBV6-5 to TRBJ1-2; a weak D match, TRBD1 (5 bases). This CDR3 has 13 residues. Trimming cost V 2 bases and J 7 bases, with 11 bases left between them. Germline V gives CDR1 MNHEY, CDR2 SVGAGI. In DNA, the CDR3 is TGTGCCAGCAGTTACACTGGGACTTTTGGCTACACCTTC. It specifies CASSYTGTFGYTF.

The rearrangement links TRBV4-3 to TRBJ1-6; TRBD1 aligns across 7 bases. The germline V gene has CDR1 LGHNA and CDR2 YSLEER. CDR3 length: 16 amino acids. The V gene end was trimmed by 2 bases and the J gene end by 4 bases; junction bases not matched to a gene: 5. CDR3 protein: CASSQLWDSYNSPLHF. CDR3 nucleotides: TGCGCCAGCAGCCAATTGTGGGACAGTTATAATTCACCCCTCCACTTT.

This chain connects TRBV7-6 to TRBJ2-2, with 8 bases aligning to TRBD1. Germline-derived CDR1 and CDR2 are SGHVS and FNYEAQ. CDR3 length equals 17 residues. J was trimmed by 0 bases and V by 4 bases; bases with no gene match: 7. The CDR3 loop reads CASSSEPGQANTGELFF. The CDR3 DNA follows: TGTGCCAGCAGCTCGGAGCCGGGACAGGCGAACACCGGGGAGCTGTTTTTT. The variable domain in full, completed from reference TRBV7-6 and TRBJ2-2, reads GAGVSQSPRYKVTKRGQDVALRCDPISGHVSLYWYRQALGQGPEFLTYFNYEAQQDKSGLPNDRFSAERPEGSISTLTIQRTEQRDSAMYRCASSSEPGQANTGELFFGEGSRLTVL.

This chain connects TRBV20-1 to TRBJ1-4, with D unclear. CDR1 DFQATT and CDR2 SNEGSKA come from the germline V gene (reference sequence). This CDR3 contains 15 residues. Trimming removed 3 bases from V and 3 bases from J, with 14 bases in between. This CDR3 reads CSASFRGGANEKLFF. CDR3 DNA sequence: TGCAGTGCTAGTTTCCGGGGTGGGGCTAATGAAAAACTGTTTTTT.

This clone was recorded a few times. The gene calls are TRBV18 and TRBJ1-2; D call uncertain. Germline V gene data show CDR1 as KGHSH and CDR2 as LQKENI. The CDR3 totals 19 residues. Between the trimmed V and J ends, which lost 4 bases and 4 bases, there was a span of 28 bases. CDR3 DNA: TGTGCCAGCTCACTACAACCCGGGTTCTCTGCCGTGTCTTCCTATGGCTACACCTTC. Protein sequence: CASSLQPGFSAVSSYGYTF.

This clone was seen only a few times. The CDR3 region is CASSGTGGTQPQHF. The CDR3 DNA sequence: TGTGCCAGTAGTGGGACAGGGGGCACACAGCCCCAGCATTTT. The rearrangement links TRBV19 to TRBJ1-5; the match to TRBD1 covers 12 bases. V shed 5 bases and J 7 bases; nucleotides not matched to a gene: 3. This CDR3 spans 14 amino acids. The V gene's germline CDR1 is LNHDA and CDR2 SQIVND (reference sequence).

The chain has TRBV18 and TRBJ1-6, with 8 bases that match TRBD1. Trimming took 6 bases from V and 7 from J; bases not matched to a gene: 5. The germline CDR1 and CDR2 sequences are KGHSH and LQKENI. CDR3 length: 14 residues. The CDR3 reads CASSRDRLNSPLHF. Here the CDR3 DNA reads TGTGCCAGCTCCAGGGACAGGCTAAATTCACCCCTCCACTTT. The variable domain in full, completed from reference TRBV18 and TRBJ1-6, reads NAGVMQNPRHLVRRRGQEARLRCSPMKGHSHVYWYRQLPEEGLKFMVYLQKENIIDESGMPKERFSAEFPKEGPSILRIQQVVRGDSAAYFCASSRDRLNSPLHFGNGTRLTVT.

The rearrangement joins TRBV7-9 to TRBJ2-2; perhaps TRBD1 as D (6 bases). V was pared by 4 bases and J by 8 bases, with 17 bases between. The CDR3 covers 15 residues. CDR1 is SEHNR and CDR2 is FQNEAQ in the germline V gene (reference sequence). This CDR3 is CASSSPAGASGELFF. CDR3 nucleotide sequence: TGTGCCAGCAGCTCACCCGCAGGGGCGTCTGGGGAGCTGTTTTTT. Drawing the rest from reference TRBV7-9 and TRBJ2-2, the complete variable domain is DTGVSQNPRHKITKRGQNVTFRCDPISEHNRLYWYRQTLGQGPEFLTYFQNEAQLEKSRLLSDRFSAERPKGSFSTLEIQRTEQGDSAMYLCASSSPAGASGELFFGEGSRLTVL.